Here is one T cell receptor (beta chain) with its context. This sample stems from a study of blood T cell repertoires in COVID-19. Study details: Acute and convalescent COVID-19 samples came from the United States, Italy and Spain. T cells, B-cell-depleted T cells, or PBMCs supplied cDNA or gDNA.

Methods used by the authors: For nucleated cells, counts were estimated from reference gene primer amplification. TCRdb's copy holds only in-frame clones and misses some; the assay was immunoSEQ multiplex PCR. The DNA was the basis for D and trimming; V, J and clone size are from that table. The repertoire holds over 150,000 clones, with over 60% as singletons. The germline gives CDR1 LNHDA, CDR2 SQIVND (reference sequence). CDR3 length: 16 amino acids. V was pared by 3 bases and J by 6 bases, with 18 bases between. Sequenced input: peripheral blood. V gene TRBV19 combines with J gene TRBJ1-5; D might be TRBD1 (6 bases). This clonotype was obtained from a man older than 75 with acute or convalescent COVID-19. The chain's CDR3 is CASSIQSAGVSQPQHF. Written as DNA, the CDR3 is TGTGCCAGTAGTATCCAGTCCGCAGGGGTTAGTCAGCCCCAGCATTTT.